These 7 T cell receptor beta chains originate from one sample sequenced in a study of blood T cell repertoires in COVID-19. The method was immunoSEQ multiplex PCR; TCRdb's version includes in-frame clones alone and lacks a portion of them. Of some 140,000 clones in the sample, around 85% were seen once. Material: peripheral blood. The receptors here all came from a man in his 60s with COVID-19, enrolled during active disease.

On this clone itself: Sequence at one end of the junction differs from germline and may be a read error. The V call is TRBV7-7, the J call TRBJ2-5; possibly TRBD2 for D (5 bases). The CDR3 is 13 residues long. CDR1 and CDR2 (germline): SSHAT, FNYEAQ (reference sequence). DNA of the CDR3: TGTGCTAGCAGCCCGGGATTTCGGGAGACCCAGTACTTC. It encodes CASSPGFRETQYF.

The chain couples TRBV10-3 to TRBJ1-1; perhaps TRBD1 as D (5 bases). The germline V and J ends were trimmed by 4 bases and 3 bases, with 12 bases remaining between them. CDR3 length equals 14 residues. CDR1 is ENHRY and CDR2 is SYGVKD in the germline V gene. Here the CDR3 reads CAISGGREDTEAFF. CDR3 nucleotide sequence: TGTGCCATCAGTGGGGGGAGGGAAGACACTGAAGCTTTCTTT.

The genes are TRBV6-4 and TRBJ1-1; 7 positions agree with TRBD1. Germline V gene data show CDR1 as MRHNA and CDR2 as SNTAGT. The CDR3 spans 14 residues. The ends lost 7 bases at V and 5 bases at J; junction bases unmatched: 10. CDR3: CASKAQTGNTEAFF. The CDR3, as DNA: TGTGCCAGCAAGGCCCAGACAGGGAATACTGAAGCTTTCTTT.

CDR3 loop: CASSSTRTSGRYTDTQYF. DNA of the CDR3: TGTGCCAGCAGCTCGACCAGGACTAGCGGGAGGTACACAGATACGCAGTATTTT. V and J are TRBV7-8 and TRBJ2-3, with 14 bases aligning to TRBD2. Losses at the gene ends were 4 bases for V and 2 bases for J; bases not matched to a gene: 8. The length of the CDR3 is 18 residues. Germline V lookup: CDR1 SGHVS, CDR2 FQNEAQ. Full variable domain (outside the CDR3, taken from reference TRBV7-8 and TRBJ2-3): GAGVSQSPRYKVAKRGQDVALRCDPISGHVSLFWYQQALGQGPEFLTYFQNEAQLDKSGLPSDRFFAERPEGSVSTLKIQRTQQEDSAVYLCASSSTRTSGRYTDTQYFGPGTRLTVL.

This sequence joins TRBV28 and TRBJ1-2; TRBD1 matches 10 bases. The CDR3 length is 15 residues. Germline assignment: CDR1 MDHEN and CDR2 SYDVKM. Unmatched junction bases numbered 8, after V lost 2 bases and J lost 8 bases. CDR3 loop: CASSLRRDRGGGYTF. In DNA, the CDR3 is TGTGCCAGCAGTTTACGCCGGGACAGGGGAGGGGGCTACACCTTC.

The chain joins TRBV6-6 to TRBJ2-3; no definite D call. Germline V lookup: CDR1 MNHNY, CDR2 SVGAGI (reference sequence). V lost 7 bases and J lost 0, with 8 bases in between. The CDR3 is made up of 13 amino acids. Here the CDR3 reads CASIQRSTDTQYF. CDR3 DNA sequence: TGTGCCAGCATTCAGCGTAGCACAGATACGCAGTATTTT.

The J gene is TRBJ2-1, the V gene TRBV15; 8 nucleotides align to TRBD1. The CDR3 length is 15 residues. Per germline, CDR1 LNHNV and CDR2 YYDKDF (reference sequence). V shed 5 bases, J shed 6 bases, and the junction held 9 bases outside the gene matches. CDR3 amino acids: CATSPHQGAFNEQFF. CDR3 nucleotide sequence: TGTGCCACCAGCCCCCACCAGGGGGCGTTCAATGAGCAGTTCTTC.